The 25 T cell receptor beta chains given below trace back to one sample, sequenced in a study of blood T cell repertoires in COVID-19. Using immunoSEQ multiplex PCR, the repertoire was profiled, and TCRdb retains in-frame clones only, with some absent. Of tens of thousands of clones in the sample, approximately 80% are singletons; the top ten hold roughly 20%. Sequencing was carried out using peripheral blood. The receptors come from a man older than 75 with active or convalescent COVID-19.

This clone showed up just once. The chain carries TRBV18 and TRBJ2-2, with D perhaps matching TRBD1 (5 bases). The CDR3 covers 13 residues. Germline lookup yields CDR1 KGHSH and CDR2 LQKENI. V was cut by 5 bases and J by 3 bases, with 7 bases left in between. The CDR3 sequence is CASSARDTGELFF. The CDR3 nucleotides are TGTGCCAGCTCAGCCAGGGACACCGGGGAGCTGTTTTTT. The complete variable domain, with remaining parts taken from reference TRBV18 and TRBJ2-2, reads NAGVMQNPRHLVRRRGQEARLRCSPMKGHSHVYWYRQLPEEGLKFMVYLQKENIIDESGMPKERFSAEFPKEGPSILRIQQVVRGDSAAYFCASSARDTGELFFGEGSRLTVL.

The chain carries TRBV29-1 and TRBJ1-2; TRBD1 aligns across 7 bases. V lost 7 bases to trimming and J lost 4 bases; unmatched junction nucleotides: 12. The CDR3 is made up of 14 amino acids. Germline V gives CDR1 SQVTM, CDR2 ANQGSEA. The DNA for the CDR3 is TGCAGCGCTGACGAGGGGGCCGGAGCCTATGGCTACACCTTC. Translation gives CSADEGAGAYGYTF.

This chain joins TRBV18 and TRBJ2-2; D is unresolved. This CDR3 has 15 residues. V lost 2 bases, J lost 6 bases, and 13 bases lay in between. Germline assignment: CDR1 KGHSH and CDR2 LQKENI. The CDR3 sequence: CASSPFPGVAGELFF. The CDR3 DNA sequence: TGTGCCAGCTCACCATTCCCCGGAGTGGCCGGGGAGCTGTTTTTT. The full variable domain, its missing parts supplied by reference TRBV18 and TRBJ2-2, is NAGVMQNPRHLVRRRGQEARLRCSPMKGHSHVYWYRQLPEEGLKFMVYLQKENIIDESGMPKERFSAEFPKEGPSILRIQQVVRGDSAAYFCASSPFPGVAGELFFGEGSRLTVL.

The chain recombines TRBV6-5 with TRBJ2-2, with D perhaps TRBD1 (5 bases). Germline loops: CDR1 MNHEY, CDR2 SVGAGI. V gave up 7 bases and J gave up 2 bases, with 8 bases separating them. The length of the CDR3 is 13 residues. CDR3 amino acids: CASTTANTGELFF. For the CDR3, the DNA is TGTGCCAGCACGACAGCTAACACCGGGGAGCTGTTTTTT.

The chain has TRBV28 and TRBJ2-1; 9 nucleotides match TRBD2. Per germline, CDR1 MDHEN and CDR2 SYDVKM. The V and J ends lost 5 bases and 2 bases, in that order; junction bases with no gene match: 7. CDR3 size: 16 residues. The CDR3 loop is CASSPMTSGPYNEQFF. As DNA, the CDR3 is TGTGCCAGCAGTCCTATGACTAGCGGACCCTACAATGAGCAGTTCTTC.

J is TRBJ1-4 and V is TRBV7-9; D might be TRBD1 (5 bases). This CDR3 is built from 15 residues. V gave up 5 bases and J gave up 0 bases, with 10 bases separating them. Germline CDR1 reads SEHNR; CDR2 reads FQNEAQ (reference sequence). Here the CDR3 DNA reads TGTGCCAGCAGCCCCAGGGTTACAACTAATGAAAAACTGTTTTTT. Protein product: CASSPRVTTNEKLFF. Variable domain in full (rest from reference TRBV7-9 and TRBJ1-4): DTGVSQNPRHKITKRGQNVTFRCDPISEHNRLYWYRQTLGQGPEFLTYFQNEAQLEKSRLLSDRFSAERPKGSFSTLEIQRTEQGDSAMYLCASSPRVTTNEKLFFGSGTQLSVL.

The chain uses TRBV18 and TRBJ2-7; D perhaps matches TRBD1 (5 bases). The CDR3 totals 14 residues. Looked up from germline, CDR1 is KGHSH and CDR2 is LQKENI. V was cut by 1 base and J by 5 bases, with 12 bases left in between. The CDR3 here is CASSPRAGFDEQYF. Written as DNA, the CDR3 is TGTGCCAGCTCACCACGGGCAGGGTTCGACGAGCAGTACTTC.

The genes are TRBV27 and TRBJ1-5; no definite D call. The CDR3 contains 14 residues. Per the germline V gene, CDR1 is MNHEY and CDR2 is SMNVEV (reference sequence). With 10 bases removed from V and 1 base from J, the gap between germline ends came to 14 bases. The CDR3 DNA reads TGTGCCACCCGTGGGCCCGTGAGCAATCAGCCCCAGCATTTT. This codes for CATRGPVSNQPQHF.

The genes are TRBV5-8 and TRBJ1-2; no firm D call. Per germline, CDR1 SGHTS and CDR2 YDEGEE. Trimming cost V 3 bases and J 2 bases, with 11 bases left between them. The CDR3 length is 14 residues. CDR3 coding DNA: TGTGCCAGCAGCTCCCCGGACTGGAACTATGGCTACACCTTC. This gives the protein CASSSPDWNYGYTF.

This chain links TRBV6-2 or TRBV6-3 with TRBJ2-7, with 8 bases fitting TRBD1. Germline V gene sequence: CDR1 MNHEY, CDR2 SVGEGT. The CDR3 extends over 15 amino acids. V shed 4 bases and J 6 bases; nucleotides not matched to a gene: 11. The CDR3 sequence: CASSLFARGQGEQYF. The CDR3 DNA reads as TGTGCCAGCAGTTTATTTGCCAGGGGGCAAGGCGAGCAGTACTTC.

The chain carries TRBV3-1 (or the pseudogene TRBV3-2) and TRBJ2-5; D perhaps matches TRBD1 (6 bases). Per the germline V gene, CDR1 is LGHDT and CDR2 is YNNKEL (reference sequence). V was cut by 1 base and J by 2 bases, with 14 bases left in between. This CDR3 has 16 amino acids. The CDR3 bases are TGTGCCAGCAGCCAAGTTTCTTGGGACATACAAGAGACCCAGTACTTC. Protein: CASSQVSWDIQETQYF.

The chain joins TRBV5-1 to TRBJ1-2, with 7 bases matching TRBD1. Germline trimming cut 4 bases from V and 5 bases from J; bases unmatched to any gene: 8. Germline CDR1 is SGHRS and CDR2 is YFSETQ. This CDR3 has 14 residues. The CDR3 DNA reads TGCGCCAGCAGCCTGAGGACAGGAACATATGGCTACACCTTC. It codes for CASSLRTGTYGYTF.

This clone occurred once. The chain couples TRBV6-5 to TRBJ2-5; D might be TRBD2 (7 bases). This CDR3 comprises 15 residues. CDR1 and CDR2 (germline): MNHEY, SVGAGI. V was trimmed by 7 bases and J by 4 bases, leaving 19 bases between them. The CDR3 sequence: CASIGRGLARETQYF. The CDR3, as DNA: TGTGCCAGCATTGGGCGGGGGCTCGCCCGAGAGACCCAGTACTTC.

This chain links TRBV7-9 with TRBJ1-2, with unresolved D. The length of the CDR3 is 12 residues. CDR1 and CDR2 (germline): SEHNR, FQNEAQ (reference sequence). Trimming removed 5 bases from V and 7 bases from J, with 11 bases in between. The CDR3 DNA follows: TGTGCCAGCAGCCGGAAGCCGGGTGGCTACACCTTC. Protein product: CASSRKPGGYTF.

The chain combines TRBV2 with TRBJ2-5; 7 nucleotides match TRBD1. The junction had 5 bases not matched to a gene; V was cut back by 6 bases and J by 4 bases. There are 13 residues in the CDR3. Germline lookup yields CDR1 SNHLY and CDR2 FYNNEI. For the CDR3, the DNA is TGTGCCAGCAGGAAGGGACAGTCAGAGACCCAGTACTTC. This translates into CASRKGQSETQYF.

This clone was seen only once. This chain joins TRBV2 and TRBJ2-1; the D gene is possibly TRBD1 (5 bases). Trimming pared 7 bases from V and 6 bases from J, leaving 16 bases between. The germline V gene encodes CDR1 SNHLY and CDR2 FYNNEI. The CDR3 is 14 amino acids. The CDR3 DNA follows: TGTGCCAGCACCGTATTGGGGCGCGTCAATGAGCAGTTCTTC. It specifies CASTVLGRVNEQFF.

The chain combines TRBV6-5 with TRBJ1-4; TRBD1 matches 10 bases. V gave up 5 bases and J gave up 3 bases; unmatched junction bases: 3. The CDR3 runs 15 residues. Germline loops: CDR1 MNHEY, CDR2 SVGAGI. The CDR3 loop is CASSRDRGANEKLFF. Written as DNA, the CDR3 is TGTGCCAGCAGTAGGGACAGGGGAGCTAATGAAAAACTGTTTTTT.

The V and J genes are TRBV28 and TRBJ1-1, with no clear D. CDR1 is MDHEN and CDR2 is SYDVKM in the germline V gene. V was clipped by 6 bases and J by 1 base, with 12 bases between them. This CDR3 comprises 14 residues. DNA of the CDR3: TGTGCCAGCAGAGCGTCGTTGAAGAACACTGAAGCTTTCTTT. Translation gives CASRASLKNTEAFF.

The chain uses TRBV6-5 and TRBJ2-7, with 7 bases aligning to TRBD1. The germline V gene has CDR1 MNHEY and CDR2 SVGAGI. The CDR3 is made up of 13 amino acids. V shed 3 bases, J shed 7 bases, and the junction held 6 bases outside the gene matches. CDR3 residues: CASSYTGEGEQYF. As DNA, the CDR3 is TGTGCCAGCAGTTATACAGGGGAAGGTGAGCAGTACTTC.

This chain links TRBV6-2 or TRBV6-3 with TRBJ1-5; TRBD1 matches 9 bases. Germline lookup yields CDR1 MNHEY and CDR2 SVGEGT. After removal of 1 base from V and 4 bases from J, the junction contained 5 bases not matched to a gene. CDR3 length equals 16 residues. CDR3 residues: CASSYWGQGINQPQHF. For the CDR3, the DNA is TGTGCCAGCAGTTACTGGGGACAGGGTATTAATCAGCCCCAGCATTTT.

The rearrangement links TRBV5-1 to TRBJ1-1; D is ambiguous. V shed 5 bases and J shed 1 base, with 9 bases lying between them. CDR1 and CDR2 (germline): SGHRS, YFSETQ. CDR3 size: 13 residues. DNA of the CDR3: TGCGCCAGCAGGGGCGGGTCGAACACTGAAGCTTTCTTT. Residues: CASRGGSNTEAFF. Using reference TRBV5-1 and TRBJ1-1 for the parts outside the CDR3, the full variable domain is KAGVTQTPRYLIKTRGQQVTLSCSPISGHRSVSWYQQTPGQGLQFLFEYFSETQRNKGNFPGRFSGRQFSNSRSEMNVSTLELGDSALYLCASRGGSNTEAFFGQGTRLTVV.

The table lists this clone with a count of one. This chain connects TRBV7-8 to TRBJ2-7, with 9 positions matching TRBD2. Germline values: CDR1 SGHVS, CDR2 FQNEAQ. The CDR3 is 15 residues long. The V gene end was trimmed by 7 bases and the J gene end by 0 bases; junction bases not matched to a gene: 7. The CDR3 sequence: CASKAGLAYSYEQYF. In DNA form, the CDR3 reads TGTGCCAGCAAAGCGGGACTAGCTTACTCCTACGAGCAGTACTTC. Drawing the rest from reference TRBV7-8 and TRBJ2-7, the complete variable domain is GAGVSQSPRYKVAKRGQDVALRCDPISGHVSLFWYQQALGQGPEFLTYFQNEAQLDKSGLPSDRFFAERPEGSVSTLKIQRTQQEDSAVYLCASKAGLAYSYEQYFGPGTRLTVT.

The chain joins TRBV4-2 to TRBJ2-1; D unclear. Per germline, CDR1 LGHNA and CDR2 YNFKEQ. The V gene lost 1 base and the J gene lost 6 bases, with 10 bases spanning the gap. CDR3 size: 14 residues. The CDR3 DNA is TGTGCCAGCAGCCAAGGGTTTAGTAGCAATGAGCAGTTCTTC. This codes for CASSQGFSSNEQFF.

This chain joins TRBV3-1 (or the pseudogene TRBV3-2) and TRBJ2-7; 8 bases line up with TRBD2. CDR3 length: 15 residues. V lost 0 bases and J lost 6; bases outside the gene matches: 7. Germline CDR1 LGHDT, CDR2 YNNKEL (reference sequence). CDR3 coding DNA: TGTGCCAGCAGCCAAGACGGGGGGGACCAACGCGAGCAGTACTTC. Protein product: CASSQDGGDQREQYF.

CDR3 region: CAISEDSGNTEAFF. CDR3 nucleotide sequence: TGTGCCATCAGTGAGGACAGTGGAAACACTGAAGCTTTCTTT. The V call is TRBV10-3, the J call TRBJ1-1; TRBD1 might be the D (5 bases). The CDR3 has 14 amino acids. Germline V gene data show CDR1 as ENHRY and CDR2 as SYGVKD. The V and J ends lost 2 bases and 2 bases respectively, with 9 bases between them.